The following is a TCR beta chain sequence with its context. Trimming shortened V by 8 bases and J by 1 base, and 14 bases separated the two germline ends. CDR1 is ENHRY and CDR2 is SYGVKD in the germline V gene. CDR3 size: 14 residues. These data are taken from a study of blood T cell repertoires in COVID-19. Profiling relied on immunoSEQ multiplex PCR, and the TCRdb table lists in-frame clones only, not all of them. The sample has 130,000 to 150,000 clones, about 80% seen once. The receptor was isolated from a human donor in a cohort sampled during active COVID-19. Sequencing was performed on peripheral blood. The chain carries TRBV10-3 and TRBJ1-1; a weak D match, TRBD1 (5 bases). Here the CDR3 DNA reads TGTGCCATCGGGCTAGGGCAGGGGAACACTGAAGCTTTCTTT. Translated: CAIGLGQGNTEAFF.